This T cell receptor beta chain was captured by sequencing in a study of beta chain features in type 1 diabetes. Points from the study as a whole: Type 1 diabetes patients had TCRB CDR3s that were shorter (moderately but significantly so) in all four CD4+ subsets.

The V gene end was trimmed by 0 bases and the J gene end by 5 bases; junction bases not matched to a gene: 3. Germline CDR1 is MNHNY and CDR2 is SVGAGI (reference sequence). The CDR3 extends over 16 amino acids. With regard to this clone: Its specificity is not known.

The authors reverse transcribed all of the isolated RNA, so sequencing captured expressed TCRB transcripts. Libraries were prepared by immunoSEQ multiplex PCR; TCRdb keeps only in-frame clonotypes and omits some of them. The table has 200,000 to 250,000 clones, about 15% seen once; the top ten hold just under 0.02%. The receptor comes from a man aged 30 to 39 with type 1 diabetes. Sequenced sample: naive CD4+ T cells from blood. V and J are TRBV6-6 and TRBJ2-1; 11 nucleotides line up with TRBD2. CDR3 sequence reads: CASSYSRTSGHNEQFF. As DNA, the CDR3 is TGTGCCAGCAGTTACTCACGGACTAGCGGGCACAATGAGCAGTTCTTC.